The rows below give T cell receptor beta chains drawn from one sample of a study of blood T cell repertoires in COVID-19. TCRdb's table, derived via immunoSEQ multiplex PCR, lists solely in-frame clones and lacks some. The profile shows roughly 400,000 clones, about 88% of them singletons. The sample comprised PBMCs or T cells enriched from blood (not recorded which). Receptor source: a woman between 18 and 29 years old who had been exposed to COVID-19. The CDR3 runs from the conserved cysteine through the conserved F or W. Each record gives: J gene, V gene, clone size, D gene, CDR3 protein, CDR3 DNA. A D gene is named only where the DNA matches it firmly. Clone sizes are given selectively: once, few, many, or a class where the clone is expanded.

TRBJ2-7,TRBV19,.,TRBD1,CASGQGTLSYEQYF,TGTGCCAGTGGACAGGGAACGCTTAGCTACGAGCAGTACTTC
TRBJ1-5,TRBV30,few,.,CAWTRVNQPQHF,TGTGCCTGGACCAGGGTTAATCAGCCCCAGCATTTT
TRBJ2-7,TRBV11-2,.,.,CASTTTSPGGRYEQYF,TGTGCCAGCACCACGACCAGCCCCGGCGGCCGGTACGAGCAGTACTTC
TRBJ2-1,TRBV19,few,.,CASSILSGRGLNVGEQFF,TGTGCCAGTAGTATCCTCTCGGGGCGGGGACTCAACGTGGGTGAGCAGTTCTTC
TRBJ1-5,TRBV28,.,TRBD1,CASSFVDRGDQPQHF,TGTGCCAGCAGTTTCGTGGACAGGGGGGATCAGCCCCAGCATTTT
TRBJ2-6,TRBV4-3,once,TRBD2,CASSQEPLAGGNSGANVLTF,TGCGCCAGCAGCCAAGAGCCCCTAGCGGGGGGCAACTCTGGGGCCAACGTCCTGACTTTC
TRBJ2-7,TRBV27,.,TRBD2,CASSRRLAGADYEQYF,TGTGCCAGCAGTAGAAGACTAGCGGGGGCCGACTACGAGCAGTACTTC
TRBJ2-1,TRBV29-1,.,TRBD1,CSDGTGGPNEQFF,TGCAGCGACGGGACAGGGGGTCCCAATGAGCAGTTCTTC
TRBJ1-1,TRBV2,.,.,CASRAQGLNTEAFF,TGTGCCAGCAGGGCACAGGGATTGAACACTGAAGCTTTCTTT
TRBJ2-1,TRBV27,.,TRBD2,CASRSAGGREQFF,TGTGCCAGCAGATCGGCGGGGGGTCGTGAGCAGTTCTTC
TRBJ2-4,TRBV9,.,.,CASSVDIAKNIQYF,TGTGCCAGCAGCGTAGATATAGCCAAAAACATTCAGTACTTC
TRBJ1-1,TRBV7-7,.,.,CASSLAPGTEAFF,TGTGCTAGCAGCTTAGCCCCGGGCACTGAAGCTTTCTTT
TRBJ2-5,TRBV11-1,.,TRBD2,CASSRAAPGGQETQYF,TGTGCCAGCAGCCGAGCCGCCCCGGGGGGTCAGGAGACCCAGTACTTC
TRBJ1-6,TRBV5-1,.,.,CASSYWTSRSGNNSPLHF,TGCGCCAGCAGCTATTGGACAAGTCGAAGCGGGAATAATTCACCCCTCCACTTT
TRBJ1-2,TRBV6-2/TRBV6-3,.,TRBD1,CASSWDSYGYTF,TGTGCCAGCAGTTGGGACAGCTATGGCTACACCTTC
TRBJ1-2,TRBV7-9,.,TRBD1,CASSKSFTGGADGYTF,TGTGCCAGCAGCAAGTCCTTTACAGGGGGCGCGGATGGCTACACCTTC
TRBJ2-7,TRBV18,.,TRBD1,CASHGQDYEQYF,TGTGCCAGCCACGGACAGGACTACGAGCAGTACTTC
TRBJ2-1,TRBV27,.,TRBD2,CASSSLWSGGRNNEQFF,TGTGCCAGCAGTTCCCTTTGGTCGGGGGGAAGGAACAATGAGCAGTTCTTC
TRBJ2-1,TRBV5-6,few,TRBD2,CASSVLAGVVSYNEQFF,TGTGCCAGCAGCGTTCTGGCGGGAGTAGTCTCCTACAATGAGCAGTTCTTC
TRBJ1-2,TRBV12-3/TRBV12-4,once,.,CASSFNQGRGYTF,TGTGCCAGCAGTTTTAATCAGGGTCGGGGCTACACCTTC
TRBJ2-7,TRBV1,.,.,CTSSQGTSGNEQYF,TGCACCAGCAGCCAAGGGACTAGCGGGAACGAGCAGTACTTC
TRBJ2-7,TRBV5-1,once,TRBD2,CASSLLAQTYEQYF,TGCGCCAGCAGCTTACTAGCGCAAACCTACGAGCAGTACTTC
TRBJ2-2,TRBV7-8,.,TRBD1,CASSPHRDRAGELFF,TGTGCCAGCAGCCCCCACCGGGACAGGGCCGGGGAGCTGTTTTTT
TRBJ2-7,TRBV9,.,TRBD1,CASSVDGTVPSPYEQYF,TGTGCCAGCAGCGTAGACGGGACAGTTCCTTCCCCCTACGAGCAGTACTTC
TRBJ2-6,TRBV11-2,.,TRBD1,CASSQGAGANVLTF,TGTGCCAGCAGCCAGGGGGCGGGGGCCAACGTCCTGACTTTC
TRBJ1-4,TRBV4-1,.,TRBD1,CASSPTDRAHEKLFF,TGCGCCAGCAGCCCGACGGACAGGGCCCACGAAAAACTGTTTTTT
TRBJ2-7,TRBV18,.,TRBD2,CASSPFRAGSYEQYF,TGTGCCAGCTCACCATTCAGAGCGGGATCCTACGAGCAGTACTTC
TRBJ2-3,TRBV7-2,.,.,CASILQRGTDTQYF,TGTGCCAGCATCCTCCAGCGGGGCACAGATACGCAGTATTTT
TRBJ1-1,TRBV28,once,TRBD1,CASSFPGGRSTEAFF,TGTGCCAGCAGTTTTCCAGGGGGAAGGAGCACTGAAGCTTTCTTT
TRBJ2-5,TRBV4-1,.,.,CASSPPTDQETQYF,TGCGCCAGCAGCCCGCCGACAGATCAAGAGACCCAGTACTTC
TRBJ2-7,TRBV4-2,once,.,CASSQDRLDYEQYF,TGTGCCAGCAGCCAAGACCGACTGGACTACGAGCAGTACTTC
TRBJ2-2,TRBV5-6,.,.,CASLQVARGELFF,TGTGCCAGCCTTCAGGTGGCCCGCGGGGAGCTGTTTTTT
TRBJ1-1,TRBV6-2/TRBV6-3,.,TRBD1,CASSSLDRAAGAFF,TGTGCCAGCAGTTCACTAGACAGGGCGGCCGGAGCTTTCTTT
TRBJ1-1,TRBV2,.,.,CASSEEASRNTEAFF,TGTGCCAGCAGTGAGGAGGCCAGCCGGAACACTGAAGCTTTCTTT
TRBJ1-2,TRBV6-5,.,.,CASTGGYGYTF,TGTGCCAGCACGGGGGGCTATGGCTACACCTTC
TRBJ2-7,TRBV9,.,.,CASSAGRVVDEQYF,TGTGCCAGCAGCGCCGGCAGGGTAGTCGACGAGCAGTACTTC
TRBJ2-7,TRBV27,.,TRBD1,CASRSTGFPYEQYF,TGTGCCAGCAGATCGACAGGGTTCCCCTACGAGCAGTACTTC
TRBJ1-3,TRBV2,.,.,CASNQGRNTIYF,TGTGCCAGCAACCAGGGAAGAAACACCATATATTTT
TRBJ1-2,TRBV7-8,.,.,CASHDRLYGYTF,TGTGCCAGCCATGACAGACTCTATGGCTACACCTTC
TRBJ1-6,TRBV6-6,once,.,CASTRHDSPLHF,TGTGCCAGCACCAGGCACGATTCACCCCTCCACTTT
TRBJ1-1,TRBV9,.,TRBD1,CASSPRGQGVNTEAFF,TGTGCCAGCAGCCCAAGAGGACAGGGAGTGAACACTGAAGCTTTCTTT
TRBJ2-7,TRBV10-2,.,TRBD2,CASSESMVLAGDKYEQYF,TGCGCCAGCAGTGAGTCGATGGTCCTAGCGGGAGACAAGTACGAGCAGTACTTC
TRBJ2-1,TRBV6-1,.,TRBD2,CASSEALAGGPYNEQFF,TGTGCCAGCAGTGAAGCCCTAGCGGGAGGACCCTACAATGAGCAGTTCTTC
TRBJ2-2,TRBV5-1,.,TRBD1,CASSRDRATGELFF,TGCGCCAGCAGCAGGGACAGGGCCACCGGGGAGCTGTTTTTT